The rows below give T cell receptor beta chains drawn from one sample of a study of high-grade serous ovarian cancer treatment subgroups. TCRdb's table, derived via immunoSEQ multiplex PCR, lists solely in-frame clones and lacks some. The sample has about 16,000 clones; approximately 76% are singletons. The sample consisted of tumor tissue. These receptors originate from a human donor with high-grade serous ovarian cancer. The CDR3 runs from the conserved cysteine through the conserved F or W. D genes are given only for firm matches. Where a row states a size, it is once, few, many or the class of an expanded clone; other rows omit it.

CDR3nt: TGTGCCAGCAGTCCGACTGAGAGCTCCTACAATGAGCAGTTCTTC; CDR3aa: CASSPTESSYNEQFF; abundance: -; d_gene: -; j_gene: TRBJ2-1; v_gene: TRBV5-4
CDR3nt: TGTGCCAGCACCCGAATGGGGGGACAGATCTATGGCTACACCTTC; CDR3aa: CASTRMGGQIYGYTF; abundance: -; d_gene: TRBD1; j_gene: TRBJ1-2; v_gene: TRBV6-1
CDR3nt: TGTGCCAGCAGTTTAACCCCCCCGGGACGAGAGCAGTTCTTC; CDR3aa: CASSLTPPGREQFF; abundance: -; d_gene: -; j_gene: TRBJ2-1; v_gene: TRBV28
CDR3nt: TGTGCCAGCAGTGACAGGGGGTCGACCGGGGAGCTGTTTTTT; CDR3aa: CASSDRGSTGELFF; abundance: -; d_gene: -; j_gene: TRBJ2-2; v_gene: TRBV6-4
CDR3nt: TGTGCCTGGAGCTTACGGGAAGTGGAGACCCAGTACTTC; CDR3aa: CAWSLREVETQYF; abundance: -; d_gene: -; j_gene: TRBJ2-5; v_gene: TRBV30
CDR3nt: TGTGCCTGGAGGACAGGGCCCGCCAACGTCCTGACTTTC; CDR3aa: CAWRTGPANVLTF; abundance: -; d_gene: TRBD1; j_gene: TRBJ2-6; v_gene: TRBV30
CDR3nt: TGTGCCAGCAGCTTAGCGGGGGGCGACTACGAGCAGTACTTC; CDR3aa: CASSLAGGDYEQYF; abundance: -; d_gene: TRBD2; j_gene: TRBJ2-7; v_gene: TRBV7-3
CDR3nt: TGTGCCAGCAGCTCCTTCGATGAGCAGTTCTTC; CDR3aa: CASSSFDEQFF; abundance: -; d_gene: -; j_gene: TRBJ2-1; v_gene: TRBV27
CDR3nt: TGTGCCAGCAGTCCGACAGGGAGTGGCGGCTACACCTTC; CDR3aa: CASSPTGSGGYTF; abundance: -; d_gene: TRBD1; j_gene: TRBJ1-2; v_gene: TRBV27
CDR3nt: TGTGCCAGCACCCGACGGAACTCTGGAAACACCATATATTTT; CDR3aa: CASTRRNSGNTIYF; abundance: -; d_gene: -; j_gene: TRBJ1-3; v_gene: TRBV2
CDR3nt: TGTGCCAGCAGTTACCTTAGCGGGGAAAGCGAGCAGTACTTC; CDR3aa: CASSYLSGESEQYF; abundance: -; d_gene: TRBD2; j_gene: TRBJ2-7; v_gene: TRBV6-6
CDR3nt: TGCGCCAGCAGCAATTGGGGCAAATCCTACGAGCAGTACTTC; CDR3aa: CASSNWGKSYEQYF; abundance: -; d_gene: -; j_gene: TRBJ2-7; v_gene: TRBV5-1
CDR3nt: TGTGCCAGCAGTTTTGAAGAGAAGGATTCGGGAAACACCATATATTTT; CDR3aa: CASSFEEKDSGNTIYF; abundance: -; d_gene: -; j_gene: TRBJ1-3; v_gene: TRBV27
CDR3nt: TGTGCCAGCTCACCAGGGGGACTTGATAATTCACCCCTCCACTTT; CDR3aa: CASSPGGLDNSPLHF; abundance: few; d_gene: -; j_gene: TRBJ1-6; v_gene: TRBV18
CDR3nt: TGCGCCAGCAGCCTTACGGCGAACACTGAAGCTTTCTTT; CDR3aa: CASSLTANTEAFF; abundance: -; d_gene: -; j_gene: TRBJ1-1; v_gene: TRBV5-1
CDR3nt: TGTGCCAGCAGTAAACGGGCAGGGGTGGAAAAACTGTTTTTT; CDR3aa: CASSKRAGVEKLFF; abundance: -; d_gene: -; j_gene: TRBJ1-4; v_gene: TRBV6-5
CDR3nt: TGCGCCAGCAGCCAAGAGGACAGGGGATTCCTTCAGCCCCAGCATTTT; CDR3aa: CASSQEDRGFLQPQHF; abundance: -; d_gene: TRBD1; j_gene: TRBJ1-5; v_gene: TRBV4-1
CDR3nt: TGCGCCAGCAGCCAAGACCAGGACAGGGCGAGGACTGAAGCTTTCTTT; CDR3aa: CASSQDQDRARTEAFF; abundance: -; d_gene: TRBD1; j_gene: TRBJ1-1; v_gene: TRBV4-1
CDR3nt: TGTGCCAGCAGCTTAGTACGGGGGGGCCTGGAGACCCAGTACTTC; CDR3aa: CASSLVRGGLETQYF; abundance: -; d_gene: TRBD2; j_gene: TRBJ2-5; v_gene: TRBV7-8
CDR3nt: TGTGCCAGCAGCTTTCAAAACAGGGGGCCTAACTATGGCTACACCTTC; CDR3aa: CASSFQNRGPNYGYTF; abundance: -; d_gene: TRBD1; j_gene: TRBJ1-2; v_gene: TRBV5-5
CDR3nt: TGCGCCAGCAGTCAGCCGGACAGGGGTCCCTACGAGCAGTACTTC; CDR3aa: CASSQPDRGPYEQYF; abundance: -; d_gene: TRBD1; j_gene: TRBJ2-7; v_gene: TRBV23-1
CDR3nt: TGTGCCAGCAGCAGCCGGGACTATAATTCACCCCTCCACTTT; CDR3aa: CASSSRDYNSPLHF; abundance: -; d_gene: -; j_gene: TRBJ1-6; v_gene: TRBV7-2
CDR3nt: TGCGCCACCGGGGGCCTCGGGACACAGCAGTTCTTC; CDR3aa: CATGGLGTQQFF; abundance: -; d_gene: -; j_gene: TRBJ2-1; v_gene: TRBV5-1
CDR3nt: TGTGCCAGCGACAGTCCTGGAAACACCATATATTTT; CDR3aa: CASDSPGNTIYF; abundance: medium-sized; d_gene: -; j_gene: TRBJ1-3; v_gene: TRBV7-9
CDR3nt: TGTGCCAGCAGCCAAGAGCCTCAGGTTCGCCGGGAGACCCAGTACTTC; CDR3aa: CASSQEPQVRRETQYF; abundance: -; d_gene: -; j_gene: TRBJ2-5; v_gene: TRBV4-2
CDR3nt: TGTGCCAGCAGCGGTAGCGGGGGCCACCAGAGCTTTACGCAGTATTTT; CDR3aa: CASSGSGGHQSFTQYF; abundance: -; d_gene: TRBD2; j_gene: TRBJ2-3; v_gene: TRBV11-3
CDR3nt: TGTGCCAGCAGCACAGCGACAGTTGCGTTCGAGCAGTACTTC; CDR3aa: CASSTATVAFEQYF; abundance: -; d_gene: -; j_gene: TRBJ2-7; v_gene: TRBV11-3
CDR3nt: TGTGCCAGCAGCTCTCGCGGGACTAGCGGCCACGAGCAGTACTTC; CDR3aa: CASSSRGTSGHEQYF; abundance: few; d_gene: TRBD2; j_gene: TRBJ2-7; v_gene: TRBV7-2
CDR3nt: TGTGCCAGCAGTACCTCTGGGGCCAACGTCCTGACTTTC; CDR3aa: CASSTSGANVLTF; abundance: -; d_gene: -; j_gene: TRBJ2-6; v_gene: TRBV7-9
CDR3nt: TGTGCCTGGAGTGTAAACAGGTATCTGAATGAGCAGTTCTTC; CDR3aa: CAWSVNRYLNEQFF; abundance: -; d_gene: -; j_gene: TRBJ2-1; v_gene: TRBV30
CDR3nt: TGTGCCAGCAGCTTAAGGGGCAAAGGCGGGGAGCTGTTTTTT; CDR3aa: CASSLRGKGGELFF; abundance: -; d_gene: -; j_gene: TRBJ2-2; v_gene: TRBV7-3
CDR3nt: TGTGCCAGCAGCCAAGAGGGACAGGGGGGCTCCTACAATGAGCAGTTCTTC; CDR3aa: CASSQEGQGGSYNEQFF; abundance: -; d_gene: TRBD1; j_gene: TRBJ2-1; v_gene: TRBV14
CDR3nt: TGTGCCAGTAGTCTGCTAAGCCGGGACAGGGGAGGGAGCAATCAGCCCCAGCATTTT; CDR3aa: CASSLLSRDRGGSNQPQHF; abundance: few; d_gene: TRBD1; j_gene: TRBJ1-5; v_gene: TRBV19
CDR3nt: TGTGCCAGCAGCTTGGGTGGAGGTAATGAGCAGTTCTTC; CDR3aa: CASSLGGGNEQFF; abundance: -; d_gene: -; j_gene: TRBJ2-1; v_gene: TRBV11-2
CDR3nt: TGTGCCAGTAGTAGATTGAGGGGGCCGAACACCGGGGAGCTGTTTTTT; CDR3aa: CASSRLRGPNTGELFF; abundance: few; d_gene: TRBD1; j_gene: TRBJ2-2; v_gene: TRBV19
CDR3nt: TGTGCCAGCAGCTTAATCGAGACCCAGTACTTC; CDR3aa: CASSLIETQYF; abundance: -; d_gene: -; j_gene: TRBJ2-5; v_gene: TRBV7-9
CDR3nt: TGTGCCAGCAGTTTATTCGGAGTGGGGATCACTGAAGCTTTCTTT; CDR3aa: CASSLFGVGITEAFF; abundance: -; d_gene: -; j_gene: TRBJ1-1; v_gene: TRBV27
CDR3nt: TGTGCCGGACGGGACAGCTTATTGTATGGCTACACCTTC; CDR3aa: CAGRDSLLYGYTF; abundance: -; d_gene: TRBD1; j_gene: TRBJ1-2; v_gene: TRBV7-9
CDR3nt: TGTGCCAGCAGCTTTGGGGACAGAGTTAGCAATCAGCCCCAGCATTTT; CDR3aa: CASSFGDRVSNQPQHF; abundance: -; d_gene: TRBD1; j_gene: TRBJ1-5; v_gene: TRBV7-2
CDR3nt: TGTGCCAGCAGCAGGACAGGGAATAGGGAAAAACTGTTTTTT; CDR3aa: CASSRTGNREKLFF; abundance: -; d_gene: TRBD1; j_gene: TRBJ1-4; v_gene: TRBV7-6
CDR3nt: TGCGCCAGCAGCCCTGTGAGAACAGGACTCTATGAAAAACTGTTTTTT; CDR3aa: CASSPVRTGLYEKLFF; abundance: -; d_gene: -; j_gene: TRBJ1-4; v_gene: TRBV5-1